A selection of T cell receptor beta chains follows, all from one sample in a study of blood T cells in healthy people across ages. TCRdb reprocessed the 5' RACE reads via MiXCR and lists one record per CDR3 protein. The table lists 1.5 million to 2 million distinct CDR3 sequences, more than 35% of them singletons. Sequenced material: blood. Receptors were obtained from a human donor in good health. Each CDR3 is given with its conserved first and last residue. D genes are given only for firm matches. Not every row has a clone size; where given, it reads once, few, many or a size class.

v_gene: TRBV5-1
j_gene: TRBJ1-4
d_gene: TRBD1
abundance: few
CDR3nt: TGCGCCAGCAGCTTAGGGCCGGGACAGGGTAATGAAAAACTGTTTTTT
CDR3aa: CASSLGPGQGNEKLFF

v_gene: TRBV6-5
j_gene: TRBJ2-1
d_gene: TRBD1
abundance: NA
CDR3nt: TGTGCCAGCAGTCTCTCCAGGGGGAGCTCCTACGAGCAGTTCTTC
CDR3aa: CASSLSRGSSYEQFF

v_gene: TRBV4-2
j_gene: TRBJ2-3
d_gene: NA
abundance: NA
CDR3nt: TGTGCCAGCAGCCAAGACGGAGGCCATCGCCCAGATACGCAGTATTTT
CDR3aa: CASSQDGGHRPDTQYF

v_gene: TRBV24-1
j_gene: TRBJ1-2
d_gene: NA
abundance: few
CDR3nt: TGTGCCACCAGTGATTCCCCCGGGACACAGGACTATGGCTACACCTTC
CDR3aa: CATSDSPGTQDYGYTF

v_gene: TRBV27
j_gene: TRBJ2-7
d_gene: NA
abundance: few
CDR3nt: TGTGCCAGCAGTTTAATCGACGGAGTATCCTCCGAGCAGTACTTC
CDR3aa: CASSLIDGVSSEQYF

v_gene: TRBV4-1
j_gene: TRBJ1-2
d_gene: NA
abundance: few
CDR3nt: TGCGCCAGCAGCCCCCCTTTGGGATTTAACTATGGCTACACCTTC
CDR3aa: CASSPPLGFNYGYTF

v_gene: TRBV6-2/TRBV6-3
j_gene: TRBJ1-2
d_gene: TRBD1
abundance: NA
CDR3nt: TGTGCCAGCTGCCCGACAGGGGGCTACTATGGCTACACCTTC
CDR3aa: CASCPTGGYYGYTF

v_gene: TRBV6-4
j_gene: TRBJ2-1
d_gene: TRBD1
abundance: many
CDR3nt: TGTGCCAGCAGTGACGGACAGGGGCACAATGAGCAGTTCTTC
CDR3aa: CASSDGQGHNEQFF

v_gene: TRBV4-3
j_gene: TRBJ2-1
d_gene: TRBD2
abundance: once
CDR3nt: TGCGCCAGCAGCTACAGGACTAGCGGGCACAATGAGCAGTTCTTC
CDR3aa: CASSYRTSGHNEQFF

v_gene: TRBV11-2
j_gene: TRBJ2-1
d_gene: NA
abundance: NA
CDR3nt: TGTGCCAGCAGCTTAAACCGGGGCAGGGCTTTGGTGGATGAGCAGTTCTTC
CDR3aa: CASSLNRGRALVDEQFF

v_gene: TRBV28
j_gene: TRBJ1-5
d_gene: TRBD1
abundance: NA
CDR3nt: TGTGCCAGCAGTGGACAGGTTATAGTGCCCCAGCATTTT
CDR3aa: CASSGQVIVPQHF

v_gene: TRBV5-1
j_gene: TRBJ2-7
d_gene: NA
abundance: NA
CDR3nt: TGCGCCAGCAGCACCGTACAGGGTTACGAGCAGTACTTC
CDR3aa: CASSTVQGYEQYF

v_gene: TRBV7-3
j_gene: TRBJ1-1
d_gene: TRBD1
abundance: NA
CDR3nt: TGTGCCAGCAGCTCCGTGGGAGGGGGCGAAACTGAAGCTTTCTTT
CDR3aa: CASSSVGGGETEAFF

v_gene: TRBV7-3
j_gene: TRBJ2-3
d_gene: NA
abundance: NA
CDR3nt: TGTGCCAGCGGTATGGATACCGGAACAGATACGCAGTATTTT
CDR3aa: CASGMDTGTDTQYF

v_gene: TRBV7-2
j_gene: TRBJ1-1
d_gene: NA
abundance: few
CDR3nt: TGTGCCAGCAGTTTATTCCAGGGAACTGAAGCTTTCTTT
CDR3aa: CASSLFQGTEAFF

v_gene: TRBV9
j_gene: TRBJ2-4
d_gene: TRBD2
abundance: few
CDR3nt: TGTGCCAGCAGCGCCGCCGGGGGAGGGGACATTCAGTACTTC
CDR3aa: CASSAAGGGDIQYF

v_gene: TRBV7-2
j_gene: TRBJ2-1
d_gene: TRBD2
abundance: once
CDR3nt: TGTGCCAGCAGCTTTGACGGGGGGACTCAGCAGTTCTTC
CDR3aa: CASSFDGGTQQFF

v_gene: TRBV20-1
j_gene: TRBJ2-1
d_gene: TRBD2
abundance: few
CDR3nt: TGCAGTGCTAGTCCTCTAGCGGGGGGGCAGTATGAGCAGTTCTTC
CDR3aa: CSASPLAGGQYEQFF

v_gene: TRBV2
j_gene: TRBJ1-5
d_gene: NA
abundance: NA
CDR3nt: TGTGCCAGCAGTGAGTTTGGTCAGCCCCAGCATTTT
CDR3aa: CASSEFGQPQHF

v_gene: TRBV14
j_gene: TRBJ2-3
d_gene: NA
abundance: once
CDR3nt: TGTGCCAGCAGCCAAGGGGGCCCCACAGATACGCAGTATTTT
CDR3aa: CASSQGGPTDTQYF

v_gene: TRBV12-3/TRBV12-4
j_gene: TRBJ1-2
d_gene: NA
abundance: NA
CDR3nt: TGTGCCAGCAGTCCTACAGGGATGAATGGCTACACCTTC
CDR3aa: CASSPTGMNGYTF

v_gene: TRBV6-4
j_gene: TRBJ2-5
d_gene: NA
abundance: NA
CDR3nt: TGTGCCAACCCAAGAAGGGGCCAAGAGACCCAGTACTTC
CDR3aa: CANPRRGQETQYF

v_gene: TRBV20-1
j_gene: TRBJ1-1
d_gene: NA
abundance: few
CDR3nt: TGCAGTGCTCCCCGGGGGAGTCTGAACACTGAAGCTTTCTTT
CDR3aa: CSAPRGSLNTEAFF

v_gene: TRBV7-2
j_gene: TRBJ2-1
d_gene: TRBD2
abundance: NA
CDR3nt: TGTGCCAGCAGCTTAATGGGACTAGGAGTCGTGGATGAGCAGTTCTTC
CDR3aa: CASSLMGLGVVDEQFF

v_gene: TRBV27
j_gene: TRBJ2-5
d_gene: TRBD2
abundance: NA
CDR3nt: TGTGCCAGCGGGCCTAGCGGGGACCCCGGGGAGACCCAGTACTTC
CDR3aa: CASGPSGDPGETQYF

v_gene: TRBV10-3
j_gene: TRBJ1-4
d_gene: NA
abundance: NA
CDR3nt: TGTGCCATTCAATCAGGGGCGCTATCTAATGAAAAACTGTTTTTT
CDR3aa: CAIQSGALSNEKLFF

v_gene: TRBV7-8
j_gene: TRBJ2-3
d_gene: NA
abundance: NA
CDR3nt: TGTGCCAGCAGCTTATTGAAGGAAGTTATAGATACGCGGTATTTT
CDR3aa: CASSLLKEVIDTRYF

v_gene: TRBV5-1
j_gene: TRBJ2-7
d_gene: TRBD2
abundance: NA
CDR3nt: TGCGCCAGCAGCTTGGTTACGGGCGGGGGTGTCTACGAGCAGTACTTC
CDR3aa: CASSLVTGGGVYEQYF